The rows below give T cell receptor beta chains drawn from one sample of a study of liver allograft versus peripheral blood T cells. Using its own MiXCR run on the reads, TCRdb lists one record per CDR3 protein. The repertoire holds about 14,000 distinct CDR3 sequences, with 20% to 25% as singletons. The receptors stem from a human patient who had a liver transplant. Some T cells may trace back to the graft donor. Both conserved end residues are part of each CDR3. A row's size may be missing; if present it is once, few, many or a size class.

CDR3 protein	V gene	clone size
CASSLGQSTEAFF	TRBV12-3/TRBV12-4	few
CASSSVPFGGSYGYTF	TRBV7-2	many
CASSLVGQGRESPLHF	TRBV7-2	medium-sized
CASKTGDYGYTF	TRBV27	NA
CASSSLLSPLHF	TRBV6-6	many
CAWSVDRGFSGNTIYF	TRBV30	few
CASSLDRDGYEKLFF	TRBV18	medium-sized
CASSWLGQGTYEQYF	TRBV6-1	NA
CASWLGAGGTEAFF	TRBV12-3/TRBV12-4	few
CASSPGRSSYNEQFF	TRBV6-5	NA
CSVDGGPRNEKLFF	TRBV29-1	medium-sized
CSARTSGEYEQYF	TRBV20-1	few
CASSPPNRATGYTF	TRBV18	medium-sized
CASTRLEGYEQYF	TRBV6-6	medium-sized
CAINRQGAYEQYF	TRBV19	NA
CASSIPGSPPQPQHF	TRBV19	NA
CASSLNQGNEKLFF	TRBV7-9	few
CASSYRGQGHEAFF	TRBV6-5	NA
CASRADSFTEAFF	TRBV6-5	medium-sized
CASSPSPGTGVNSPLHF	TRBV7-2	NA
CASSQGQGSSYEQYF	TRBV14	NA
CASGLSQGRAYTF	TRBV12-5	NA
CSARDYGYTF	TRBV20-1	NA
CASSSRDRGNTIYF	TRBV6-5	few
CASSKPSKGAYGYTF	TRBV6-5	many
CSARLQGESNQPQHF	TRBV20-1	NA
CASGGIEGNQPQHF	TRBV6-1	NA
CASSIVSGGTDTQYF	TRBV19	few
CAWESPGLAGGASQFF	TRBV30	once
CASSLDVGAGNTIYF	TRBV7-9	few
CAWSPNTGELFF	TRBV30	few
CASSRHGSDQPQHF	TRBV19	few
CASSIAFQGDGYTF	TRBV9	NA
CASTYLYGYTF	TRBV6-1	many
CASSSSGTDEQYF	TRBV7-9	few
CASSMAGGGTEAFF	TRBV19	many
CASRGDSTNEKLFF	TRBV6-2/TRBV6-3	many
CASSDSLNTEAFF	TRBV6-1	few
CASSWAGTGAGQPQHF	TRBV5-6	few
CASSLQGDIQYF	TRBV7-2	few
CAISDLGPGDEQYF	TRBV10-3	many
CASSPRTALNEKLFF	TRBV18	many